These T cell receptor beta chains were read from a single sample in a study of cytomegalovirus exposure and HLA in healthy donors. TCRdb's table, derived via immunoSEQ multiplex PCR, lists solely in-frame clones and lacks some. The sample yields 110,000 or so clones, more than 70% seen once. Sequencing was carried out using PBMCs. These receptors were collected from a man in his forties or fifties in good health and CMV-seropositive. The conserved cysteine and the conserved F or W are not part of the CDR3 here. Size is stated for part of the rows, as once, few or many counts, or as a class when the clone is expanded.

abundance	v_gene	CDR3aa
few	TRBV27	ASSGDRYSGYT
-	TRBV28	ASSFSGTPGETQY
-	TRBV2	ASSELAGGSYNEQF
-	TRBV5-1	ASSLVAGVHEQY
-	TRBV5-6	ASSLGASGRFAQY
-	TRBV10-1	ASSVNRQETQY
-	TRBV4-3	ASSQEHLTGSTGELF
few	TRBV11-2	ASSLGWGTGGSYEQY
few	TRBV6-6	ASSIGGLNTGELF
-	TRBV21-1	ASSKALPGDEEKLF
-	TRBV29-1	SVVGGYIQY
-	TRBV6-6	ASRPGGSSGNTIY
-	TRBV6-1	AGGGWRGSSYEQY
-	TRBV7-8	ASRGGQGNSPLH
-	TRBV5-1	ASSLAAGGGDFTYGYT
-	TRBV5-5	ASSPGGTQY
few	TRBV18	ASSPPAGAGGENIQY
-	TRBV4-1	ASSQVVGSGKH
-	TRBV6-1	ASSELATPY
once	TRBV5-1	ASSTGQGTDTQY
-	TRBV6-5	ASRRQGREKLF
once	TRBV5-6	ASSSGTSGNEQF
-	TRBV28	ASSLSEGRANIQY
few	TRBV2	ASSERSTSAELF
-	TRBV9	ASSGQGEAKNIQY
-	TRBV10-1	ASSAAYYTDTQY
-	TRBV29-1	SVEDQGSSYYGYT
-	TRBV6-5	ASSYTDRAYNEQF
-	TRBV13	ASTQTSGINYGYT
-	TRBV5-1	ASSAAGAVEQY
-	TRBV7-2	ASRRTGTGVYNEQF
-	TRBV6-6	ASTKARATSTDTQY
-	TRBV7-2	ASSLPNQPQH
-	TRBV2	ASRWIQGYGYT
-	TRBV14	ASSHPGGLAGSTYEQY
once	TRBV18	ASSPDRIYGYT
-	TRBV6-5	ASGASTGELF
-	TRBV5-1	ASSSPGQGDEKLF
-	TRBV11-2	ASSPQGAGYEQY
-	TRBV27	ASSLTATTEAF
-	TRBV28	ASSWGDRGRSPLH
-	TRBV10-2	ASSESGGTETQY
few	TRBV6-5	ASSAHDSNQPQH
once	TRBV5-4	ASSSPERVTDTQY
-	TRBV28	ASSLGTSEKLF
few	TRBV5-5	ASGGMGQGDGYT
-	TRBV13	ASSQGQGMDYGYT
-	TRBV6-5	ASSYGPRGETQY
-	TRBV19	ASSIGTGSGTDTQY